This entry is about one TCR beta chain. Its antigen is as yet unknown. The donor population consisted of healthy HIV-negative adults with no recent acute infections or vaccinations. Clones were read by immunoSEQ multiplex PCR, and TCRdb kept only the in-frame ones, dropping some. The table records more than 850,000 clones, around 78% of them present only once. This entry is derived from a study of shared clonotypes between healthy human individuals. Study results and limitations: Generation probability values for non-shared clonotypes were lower than those for clonotypes shared by all four donors.

The CDR3 length is 15 residues. V dropped 3 bases and J dropped 3; count of bases not matched to a gene: 7. Germline CDR1 reads SEHNR; CDR2 reads FQNEAQ (reference sequence). The V call is TRBV7-9, the J call TRBJ1-2; 7 bases fit TRBD1. This clonotype was obtained from a young man in good health. Some clones in this sample may be carry-over from other donors' samples. The sample comprised memory CD4+ T cells from PBMCs. Subset indicated: CD45RA-negative fraction. The DNA of the CDR3 is TGTGCCAGCAGCTTCACCCCAGGGGGAGACTATGGCTACACCTTC. Protein sequence: CASSFTPGGDYGYTF.